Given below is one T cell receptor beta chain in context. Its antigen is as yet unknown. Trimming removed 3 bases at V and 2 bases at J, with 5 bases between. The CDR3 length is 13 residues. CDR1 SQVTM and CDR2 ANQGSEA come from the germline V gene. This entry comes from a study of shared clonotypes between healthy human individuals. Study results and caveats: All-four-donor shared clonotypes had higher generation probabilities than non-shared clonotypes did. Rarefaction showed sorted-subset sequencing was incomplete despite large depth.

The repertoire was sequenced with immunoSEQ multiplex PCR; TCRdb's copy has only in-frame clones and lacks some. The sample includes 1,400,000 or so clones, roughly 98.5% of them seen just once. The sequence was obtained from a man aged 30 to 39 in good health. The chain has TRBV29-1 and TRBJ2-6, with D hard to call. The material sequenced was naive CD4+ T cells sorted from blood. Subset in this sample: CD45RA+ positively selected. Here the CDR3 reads CSVDATGANVLTF. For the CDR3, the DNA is TGCAGCGTTGACGCGACTGGGGCCAACGTCCTGACTTTC.